Below, one T cell receptor (beta chain) is given with its context. The data originate from a study of control samples from healthy donors and cancer patients. Sequenced by immunoSEQ multiplex PCR; TCRdb stores in-frame clones only, minus some. The sample yields 98,000 or so clones, almost 85% seen once. Trimming stripped 3 bases from V and 1 base from J, with 5 bases between. Per germline, CDR1 SGHTA and CDR2 FQGNSA. This CDR3 is built from 13 residues. The chain couples TRBV7-2 to TRBJ2-3; D is ambiguous. Sequenced input: blood. The clonotype was recovered from a man aged 18 to 35 in good health. This chain's CDR3 is CASSFLGTDTQYF. CDR3 DNA sequence: TGTGCCAGCAGCTTCCTGGGCACAGATACGCAGTATTTT.